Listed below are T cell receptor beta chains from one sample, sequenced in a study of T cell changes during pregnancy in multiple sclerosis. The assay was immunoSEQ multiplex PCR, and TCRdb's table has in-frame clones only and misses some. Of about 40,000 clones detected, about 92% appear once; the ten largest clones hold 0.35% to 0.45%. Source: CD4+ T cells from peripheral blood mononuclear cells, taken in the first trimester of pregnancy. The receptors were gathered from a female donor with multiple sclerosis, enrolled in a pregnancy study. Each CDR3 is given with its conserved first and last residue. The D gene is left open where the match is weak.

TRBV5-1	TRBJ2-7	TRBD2	CASSQPVAGPEEQYF	TGCGCCAGCAGCCAACCGGTAGCGGGACCTGAAGAGCAGTACTTC
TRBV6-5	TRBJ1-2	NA	CASSAPGVYGYTF	TGTGCCAGCAGTGCCCCAGGGGTTTATGGCTACACCTTC
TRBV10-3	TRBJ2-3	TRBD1	CAINPGQGTDTQYF	TGTGCCATCAACCCGGGACAGGGTACAGATACGCAGTATTTT
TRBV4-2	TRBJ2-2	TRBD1	CASSRGQENTGELFF	TGTGCCAGCAGCCGCGGACAGGAGAACACCGGGGAGCTGTTTTTT
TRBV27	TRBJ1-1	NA	CASRRGTEAFF	TGTGCCAGCAGGAGGGGGACTGAAGCTTTCTTT
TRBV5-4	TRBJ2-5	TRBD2	CASSLDGSGSVKTQYF	TGTGCCAGCAGCTTGGATGGTAGCGGGAGCGTAAAGACCCAGTACTTC
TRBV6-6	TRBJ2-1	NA	CASSPKTVGGYNEQFF	TGTGCCAGCAGCCCTAAAACAGTGGGGGGCTACAATGAGCAGTTCTTC
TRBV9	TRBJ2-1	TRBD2	CASSATFSGSSYNEQFF	TGTGCCAGCAGCGCTACCTTTAGCGGGAGCTCCTACAATGAGCAGTTCTTC
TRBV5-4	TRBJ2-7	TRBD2	CASSAGLAYEQYF	TGTGCCAGCAGCGCGGGACTAGCCTACGAGCAGTACTTC
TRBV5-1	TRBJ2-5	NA	CASSPRGMEETQYF	TGCGCCAGCAGCCCACGAGGGATGGAAGAGACCCAGTACTTC
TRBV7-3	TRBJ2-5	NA	CASSPDSQETQYF	TGTGCCAGCAGCCCAGACTCCCAAGAGACCCAGTACTTC
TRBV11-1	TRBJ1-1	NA	CASSVKRGTEAFF	TGTGCCAGCAGCGTCAAACGGGGCACTGAAGCTTTCTTT
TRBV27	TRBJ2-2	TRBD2	CASSPGTSERAGELFF	TGTGCCAGCAGCCCCGGGACTAGCGAGAGAGCCGGGGAGCTGTTTTTT
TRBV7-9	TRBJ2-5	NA	CASSSKRGGGRPETQYF	TGTGCCAGCAGCTCTAAGAGGGGGGGCGGGAGACCAGAGACCCAGTACTTC
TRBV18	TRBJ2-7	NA	CASSPSLPEQYF	TGTGCCAGCTCACCCTCCCTCCCCGAGCAGTACTTC
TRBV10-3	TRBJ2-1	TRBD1	CAISDPTGPPMAQFF	TGTGCCATCAGTGACCCGACAGGGCCCCCGATGGCGCAGTTCTTC
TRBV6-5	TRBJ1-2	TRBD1	CASRPPRQGNYGYTF	TGTGCCAGCAGACCCCCTCGACAGGGGAACTATGGCTACACCTTC
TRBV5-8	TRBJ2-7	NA	CASILLRGGPNEQYF	TGTGCCAGCATACTACTTAGGGGGGGCCCCAACGAGCAGTACTTC
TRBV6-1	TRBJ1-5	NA	CASSLPSGGGQPQHF	TGTGCCAGCAGTCTGCCTTCGGGGGGCGGTCAGCCCCAGCATTTT
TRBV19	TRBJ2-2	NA	CASSMRWGDWGTGELFF	TGTGCCAGTAGTATGCGTTGGGGGGACTGGGGAACCGGGGAGCTGTTTTTT
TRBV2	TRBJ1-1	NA	CASSVAGKTTEAFF	TGTGCCAGCAGTGTTGCAGGTAAAACGACTGAAGCTTTCTTT
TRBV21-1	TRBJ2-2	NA	CASTVDRVNTGELFF	TGTGCCAGCACCGTGGACAGGGTAAACACCGGGGAGCTGTTTTTT
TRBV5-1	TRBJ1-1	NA	CASSLASVGALNTEAFF	TGCGCCAGCAGCTTGGCGTCGGTTGGGGCCCTGAACACTGAAGCTTTCTTT
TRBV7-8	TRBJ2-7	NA	CASSLKRDYGEQYF	TGTGCCAGCAGCTTAAAGAGAGATTATGGCGAGCAGTACTTC
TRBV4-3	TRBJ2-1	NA	CASSLDTSYNEQFF	TGCGCCAGCAGCTTGGACACCTCCTACAATGAGCAGTTCTTC
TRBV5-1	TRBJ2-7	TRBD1	CASNRDRDEQYF	TGCGCCAGCAACCGGGACAGGGACGAGCAGTACTTC
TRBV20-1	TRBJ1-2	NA	CSASGSYGYTF	TGCAGTGCTAGCGGGAGTTATGGCTACACCTTC
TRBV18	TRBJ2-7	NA	CASSPFRRDSVFYEQYF	TGTGCCAGCTCACCGTTTCGGAGGGACAGTGTTTTCTACGAGCAGTACTTC
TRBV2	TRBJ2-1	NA	CASCDLYNEQFF	TGTGCCAGCTGTGACTTATACAATGAGCAGTTCTTC
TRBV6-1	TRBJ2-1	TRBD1	CASSETGTGGNEQFF	TGTGCCAGCAGTGAGACCGGGACAGGGGGCAATGAGCAGTTCTTC
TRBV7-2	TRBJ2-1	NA	CASSFRPGSNEQFF	TGTGCCAGCAGCTTTCGACCAGGGTCCAATGAGCAGTTCTTC
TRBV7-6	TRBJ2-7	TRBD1	CASSRYGTGPYEQYF	TGTGCCAGCAGCCGATACGGGACAGGGCCCTACGAGCAGTACTTC
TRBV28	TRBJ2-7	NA	CASTVGPYEQYF	TGTGCCAGCACCGTGGGGCCTTACGAGCAGTACTTC
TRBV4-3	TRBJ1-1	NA	CASSQDPAGNTEAFF	TGCGCCAGCAGCCAAGATCCGGCAGGGAACACTGAAGCTTTCTTT
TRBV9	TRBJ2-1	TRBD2	CASSVAGSGRWHEQFF	TGTGCCAGCAGCGTAGCGGGAAGCGGGAGGTGGCATGAGCAGTTCTTC
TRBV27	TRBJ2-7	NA	CASSLGSGVRYEQYF	TGTGCCAGCAGCCTAGGATCAGGGGTCCGCTACGAGCAGTACTTC
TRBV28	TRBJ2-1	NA	CASIRGGSSYNEQFF	TGTGCCAGCATTAGGGGGGGTAGCTCCTACAATGAGCAGTTCTTC
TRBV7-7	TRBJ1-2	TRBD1	CASSLGDRGLKGYTF	TGTGCCAGCAGCTTAGGGGACAGGGGGCTGAAGGGCTACACCTTC
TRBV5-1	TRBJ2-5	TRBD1	CASSFPSGAGGPETQYF	TGCGCCAGCAGCTTCCCGTCCGGGGCAGGGGGTCCCGAGACCCAGTACTTC
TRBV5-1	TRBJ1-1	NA	CASSSQTAVTEAFF	TGCGCCAGCAGCTCTCAGACAGCTGTTACTGAAGCTTTCTTT
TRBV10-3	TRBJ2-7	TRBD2	CAISVGASGSSYEQYF	TGTGCCATCAGTGTCGGGGCTAGCGGGAGCTCCTACGAGCAGTACTTC
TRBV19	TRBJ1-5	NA	CASSIRTGYSNQPQHF	TGTGCCAGTAGTATTCGCACAGGATATAGCAATCAGCCCCAGCATTTT